This passage covers 10 T cell receptor beta chains from one sample sequenced in a study of CD8 T cells in ankylosing spondylitis. TCRdb called the 5' RACE reads again in MiXCR, with one record for every CDR3 protein. The data contain 250,000 or so distinct CDR3 sequences, 15% to 20% of them seen just once; the ten biggest clones take up over 25%. Sequencing input: blood, either unsorted or a sorted T cell fraction (not recorded which). These receptor sequences come from a male donor with ankylosing spondylitis or in good health (not recorded which).

This clonotype was seen ten or more times. The chain has TRBV4-3 and TRBJ2-3, with a weak D call TRBD1 (6 bases). CDR1 is LGHNA and CDR2 is YSLEER in the germline V gene. Trimming shortened V by 8 bases and J by 0 bases, and 12 bases separated the two germline ends. The CDR3 is 14 residues long. CDR3 sequence reads: CASGWTASTDTQYF. The CDR3 DNA is TGCGCCAGCGGATGGACAGCCAGCACAGATACGCAGTATTTT.

This clonotype has a count of ten or more. The rearrangement links TRBV5-1 to TRBJ1-2, with D perhaps TRBD1 (5 bases). Trimming took 3 bases from V and 8 from J, leaving 11 bases between them. Germline-derived CDR1 and CDR2 are SGHRS and YFSETQ. The CDR3 contains 12 residues. Here the CDR3 DNA reads TGCGCCAGCAGCTCCGACAGTGGAGGCTACACCTTC. It translates to CASSSDSGGYTF.

V usage is TRBV4-1 and J usage is TRBJ1-5; D not resolved. Trimming stripped 0 bases from V and 0 bases from J, with 6 bases between. The CDR3 loop spans 15 amino acids. Germline values: CDR1 MGHRA, CDR2 YSYEKL. The CDR3 nucleotides read TGCGCCAGCAGCCAAGAGAATTATAGCAATCAGCCCCAGCATTTT. Its translation is CASSQENYSNQPQHF.

The V call is TRBV7-2, the J call TRBJ2-5; 11 bases fit TRBD1. The CDR3 extends over 15 amino acids. The germline CDR1 and CDR2 sequences are SGHTA and FQGNSA. V dropped 5 bases and J dropped 2; count of bases not matched to a gene: 4. CDR3 residues: CASSRTGGIQETQYF. DNA for the CDR3: TGTGCCAGCAGCAGGACAGGGGGCATTCAAGAGACCCAGTACTTC.

This clonotype was seen a handful of times. The chain recombines TRBV29-1 with TRBJ2-7, with TRBD2 matching over 16 bases. Trimming cost V 3 bases and J 4 bases; bases outside gene matches: 6. CDR3 length equals 16 residues. Germline CDR1 and CDR2: SQVTM and ANQGSEA. The CDR3 DNA is TGCAGCGTTGAGGGACTAGCGGGAGGGCCGGAATACGAGCAGTACTTC. Translating it yields CSVEGLAGGPEYEQYF.

This rearrangement joins TRBV15 to TRBJ2-3; the match to TRBD2 covers 10 bases. Germline assignment: CDR1 LNHNV and CDR2 YYDKDF (reference sequence). Losses at the gene ends were 3 bases for V and 4 bases for J; bases not matched to a gene: 16. This CDR3 has 19 amino acids. For the CDR3, the DNA is TGTGCCACCAGCAGGGGAGCGGGAGGGCCAAGTTCAAAGCCAGATACGCAGTATTTT. Amino acids: CATSRGAGGPSSKPDTQYF.

The chain has TRBV9 and TRBJ2-5, with 12 bases aligning to TRBD2. V trimming: 3 bases; J trimming: 5 bases; junction bases outside the gene matches: 14. The CDR3 is 18 residues long. Looked up from germline, CDR1 is SGDLS and CDR2 is YYNGEE. CDR3 amino acids: CASSESPGLAGSRETQYF. CDR3 in DNA: TGTGCCAGCAGCGAGAGCCCCGGACTAGCGGGAAGTCGGGAGACCCAGTACTTC.

The chain combines TRBV27 with TRBJ2-1; no firm D call. V was pared by 3 bases and J by 6 bases, with 9 bases between. Germline CDR1 MNHEY, CDR2 SMNVEV (reference sequence). The CDR3 is made up of 13 amino acids. The CDR3 spells CASSFVPLNEQFF. The CDR3 DNA sequence: TGTGCCAGCAGTTTCGTCCCCCTCAATGAGCAGTTCTTC.

This clonotype was seen a handful of times. The CDR3 ends on some other residue instead of the conserved phenylalanine or tryptophan, so this is likely a read error. No DNA is shown, since the ends of the CDR3 on it are uncertain; the CDR3 is the one TCRdb lists. CDR3 region: CASSLGPGQGLSH. This sequence joins TRBV7-9 and TRBJ2-1; the DNA was not compared with TRBD1, the D call given in the table. Germline V gives CDR1 SEHNR, CDR2 FQNEAQ (reference sequence). The CDR3 is made up of 13 amino acids, end residues included.

In this sample, this clonotype turned up a few times. The gene calls are TRBV29-1 and TRBJ2-3; D perhaps matches TRBD2 (6 bases). The CDR3 has 14 amino acids. Trimming removed 6 bases from V and 0 bases from J, with 13 bases in between. Germline V lookup: CDR1 SQVTM, CDR2 ANQGSEA. CDR3 nucleotide sequence: TGCAGCGTCGTAGCGGAGACTAGCACAGATACGCAGTATTTT. As protein: CSVVAETSTDTQYF.